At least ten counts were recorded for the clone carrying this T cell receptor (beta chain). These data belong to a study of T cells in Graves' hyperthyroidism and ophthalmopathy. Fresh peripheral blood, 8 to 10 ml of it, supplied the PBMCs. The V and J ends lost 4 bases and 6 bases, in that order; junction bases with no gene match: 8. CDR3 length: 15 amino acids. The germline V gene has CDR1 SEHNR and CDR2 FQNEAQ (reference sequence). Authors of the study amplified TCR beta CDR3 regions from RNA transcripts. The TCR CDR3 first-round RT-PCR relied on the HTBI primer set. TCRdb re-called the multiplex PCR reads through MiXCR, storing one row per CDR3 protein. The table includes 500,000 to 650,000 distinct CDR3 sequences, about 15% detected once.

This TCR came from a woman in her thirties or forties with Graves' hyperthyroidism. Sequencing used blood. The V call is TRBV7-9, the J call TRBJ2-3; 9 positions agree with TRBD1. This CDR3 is CASSSGQGILDTQYF. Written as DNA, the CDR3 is TGTGCCAGCAGCTCCGGACAGGGGATTTTGGATACGCAGTATTTT.